This T cell receptor beta chain is drawn from a study of T cells after yellow fever vaccination. Findings and limits, study-wide: Clonotypes shared by both compartments, CD4 and CD8, made up a small share.

By 5'RACE template switching, TCR cDNA was produced, with a universal primer site and UMIs added in the process. One entry per CDR3 protein, called by TCRdb with MiXCR from the 5' RACE reads. The sample holds a few hundred thousand distinct CDR3 sequences, roughly 8.4% seen once. The ends lost 4 bases at V and 1 base at J; junction bases unmatched: 4. Germline-derived CDR1 and CDR2 are SGHTA and FQGNSA. The CDR3 is 15 amino acids. Notes on this clonotype: The antigen remains undetermined.

The gene calls are TRBV7-2 and TRBJ1-5; TRBD1 aligns across 7 bases. This receptor was taken from a man aged 18 to 29 who received the YFV17D yellow fever vaccine. The input for sequencing was PBMCs, taken 45 days after the first yellow fever vaccination. The CDR3 spells CASSSQGSSNQPQHF. CDR3 bases: TGTGCCAGCAGCTCACAGGGGTCGAGCAATCAGCCCCAGCATTTT.